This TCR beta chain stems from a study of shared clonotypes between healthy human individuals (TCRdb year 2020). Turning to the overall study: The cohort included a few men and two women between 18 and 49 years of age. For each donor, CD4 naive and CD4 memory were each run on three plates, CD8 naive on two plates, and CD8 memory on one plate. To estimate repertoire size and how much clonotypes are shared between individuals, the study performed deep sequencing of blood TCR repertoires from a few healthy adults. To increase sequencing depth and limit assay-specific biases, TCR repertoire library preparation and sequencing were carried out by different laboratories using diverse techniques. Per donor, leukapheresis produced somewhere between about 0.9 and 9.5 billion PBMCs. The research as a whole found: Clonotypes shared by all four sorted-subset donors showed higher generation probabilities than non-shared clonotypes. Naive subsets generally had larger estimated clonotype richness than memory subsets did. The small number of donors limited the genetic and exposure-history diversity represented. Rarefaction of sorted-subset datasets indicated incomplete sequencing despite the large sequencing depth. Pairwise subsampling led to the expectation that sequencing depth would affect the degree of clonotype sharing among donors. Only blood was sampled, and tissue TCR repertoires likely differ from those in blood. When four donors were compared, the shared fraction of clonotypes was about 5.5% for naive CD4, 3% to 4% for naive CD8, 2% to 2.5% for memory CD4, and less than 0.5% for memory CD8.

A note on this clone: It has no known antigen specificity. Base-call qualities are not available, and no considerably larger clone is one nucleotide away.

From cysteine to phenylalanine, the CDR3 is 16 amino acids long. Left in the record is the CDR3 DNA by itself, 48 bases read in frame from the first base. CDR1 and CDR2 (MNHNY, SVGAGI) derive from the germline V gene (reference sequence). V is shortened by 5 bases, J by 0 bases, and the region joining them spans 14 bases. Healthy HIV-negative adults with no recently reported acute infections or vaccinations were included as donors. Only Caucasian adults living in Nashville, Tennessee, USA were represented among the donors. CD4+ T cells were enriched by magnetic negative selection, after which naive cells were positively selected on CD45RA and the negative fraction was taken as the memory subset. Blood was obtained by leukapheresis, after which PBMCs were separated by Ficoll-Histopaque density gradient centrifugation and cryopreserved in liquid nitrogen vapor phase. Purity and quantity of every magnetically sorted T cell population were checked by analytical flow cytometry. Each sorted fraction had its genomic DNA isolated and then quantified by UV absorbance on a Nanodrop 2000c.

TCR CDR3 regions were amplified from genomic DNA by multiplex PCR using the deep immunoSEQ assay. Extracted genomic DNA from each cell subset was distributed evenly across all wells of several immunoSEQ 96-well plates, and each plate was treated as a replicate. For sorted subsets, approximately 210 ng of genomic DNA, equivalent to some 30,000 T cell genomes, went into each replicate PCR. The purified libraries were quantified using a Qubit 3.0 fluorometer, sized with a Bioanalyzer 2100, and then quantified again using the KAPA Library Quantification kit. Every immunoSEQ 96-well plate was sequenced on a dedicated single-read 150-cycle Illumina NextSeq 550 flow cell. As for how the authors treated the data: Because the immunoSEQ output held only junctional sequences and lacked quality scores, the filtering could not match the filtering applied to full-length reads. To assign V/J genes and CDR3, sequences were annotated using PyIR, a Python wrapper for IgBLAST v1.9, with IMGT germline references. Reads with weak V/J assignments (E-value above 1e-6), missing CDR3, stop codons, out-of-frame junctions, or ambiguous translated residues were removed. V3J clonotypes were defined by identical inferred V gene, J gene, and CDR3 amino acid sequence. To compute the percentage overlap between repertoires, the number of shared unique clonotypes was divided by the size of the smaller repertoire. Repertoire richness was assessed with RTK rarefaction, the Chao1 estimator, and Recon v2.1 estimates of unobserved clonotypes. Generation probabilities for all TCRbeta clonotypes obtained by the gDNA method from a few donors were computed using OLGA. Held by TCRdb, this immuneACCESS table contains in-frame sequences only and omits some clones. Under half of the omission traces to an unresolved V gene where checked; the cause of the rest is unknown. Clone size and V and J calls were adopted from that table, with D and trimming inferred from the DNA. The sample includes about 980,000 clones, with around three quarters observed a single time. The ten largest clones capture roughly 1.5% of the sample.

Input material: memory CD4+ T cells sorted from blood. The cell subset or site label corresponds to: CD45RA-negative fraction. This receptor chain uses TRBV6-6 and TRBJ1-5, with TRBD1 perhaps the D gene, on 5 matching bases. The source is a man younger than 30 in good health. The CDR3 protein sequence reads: CASSRVGPYSNQPQHF. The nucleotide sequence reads TGTGCCAGCAGTCGGGTGGGGCCGTATAGCAATCAGCCCCAGCATTTT.